The next 18 T cell receptor beta chains were all read from a single sample in a study of prognosis after radiotherapy for stage I lung cancer. Genomic DNA was the source, and TCR beta CDR3 was amplified from it by two-round multiplex PCR. For every TRBV and TRBJ gene, a specific primer was used in first-round PCR. Via MiXCR, TCRdb re-called the multiplex PCR reads, giving one row per CDR3 protein. In the table there are about 35,000 distinct CDR3 sequences, roughly a third of which are singletons. This sample comprised PBMCs, obtained before or after stereotactic body radiation therapy (not recorded which). The receptors stem from a donor over 45 with non-small cell lung cancer.

A remark on this clonotype: One end of the junction varies from germline; a read error may be responsible. CDR3 region: CSANTRTGNNGELFF. CDR3 DNA sequence: TGCAGTGCGAATACACGTACAGGGAACAACGGGGAGCTGTTTTTT. This chain connects TRBV20-1 to TRBJ2-2, with a weak D call TRBD1 (6 bases). The germline V gene encodes CDR1 DFQATT and CDR2 SNEGSKA (reference sequence). The CDR3 is made up of 15 amino acids.

This clonotype has a count of ten or more. The chain uses TRBV27 and TRBJ2-5; 8 bases match TRBD2. After removal of 5 bases from V and 5 bases from J, the junction contained 10 bases not matched to a gene. The CDR3 is 15 amino acids. Germline values: CDR1 MNHEY, CDR2 SMNVEV (reference sequence). The CDR3 spells CASSKSAGGVETQYF. In DNA, the CDR3 is TGTGCCAGCAGTAAGAGTGCGGGAGGTGTCGAGACCCAGTACTTC.

In its sample, this clonotype was seen many times. The chain combines TRBV6-2 or TRBV6-3 with TRBJ2-3, with 7 bases lining up with TRBD2. The CDR3 has 16 residues. V was clipped by 0 bases and J by 5 bases; unmatched bases: 8. The germline gives CDR1 MNHEY, CDR2 SVGEGT. The CDR3 loop reads CASSYSKSGNQDTQYF. For the CDR3, the DNA is TGTGCCAGCAGTTACTCGAAGAGCGGGAATCAAGATACGCAGTATTTT.

This clonotype appeared many times. J is TRBJ2-3 and V is TRBV7-3; D unresolved. Trimming took 1 base from V and 2 from J, leaving 4 bases between them. The germline V gene encodes CDR1 SGHTA and CDR2 FQGTGA. The CDR3 spans 13 residues. The CDR3 region has the DNA TGTGCCAGCAGCTTAATGAACACAGATACGCAGTATTTT. Its translation: CASSLMNTDTQYF.

The chain carries TRBV6-2 or TRBV6-3 and TRBJ1-1; D ambiguous. Trimming left V 2 bases short and J 0 bases short, with 7 bases between. Germline lookup yields CDR1 MNHEY and CDR2 SVGEGT. The CDR3 totals 14 residues. CDR3 region: CASSYLDLNTEAFF. As DNA, the CDR3 is TGTGCCAGCAGTTACCTGGACTTGAACACTGAAGCTTTCTTT.

In its sample, this clonotype was seen a few times. It may be a read error: a sequence one base away is much more abundant. The chain is built from TRBV5-1 and TRBJ2-3, with D maybe TRBD1 (6 bases). The CDR3 runs to 13 residues. CDR1 and CDR2 from the germline V gene are SGHRS and YFSETQ. Trimming stripped 6 bases from V and 1 base from J, with 9 bases between. In DNA, the CDR3 is TGCGCCAGCATGGGGGCGGGCACAGATACGCAGTATTTT. Protein: CASMGAGTDTQYF.

This clonotype was counted between two and nine times. A read error is possible here, since a much larger clone lies one base away. The CDR3 carries no conserved terminal phenylalanine or tryptophan, so it likely arises from a read error. The V gene is TRBV6-1, the J gene TRBJ1-4, with 7 positions matching TRBD1. CDR3 length equals 14 residues. V lost 5 bases to trimming and J lost 5 bases; unmatched junction nucleotides: 5. CDR1 MNHNS and CDR2 SASEGT come from the germline V gene. CDR3 nucleotides: TGTGCCAGCAGTCAAAGGGGGCGGAATGAAAAACTGTTTCTT. Encoded protein: CASSQRGRNEKLFL.

This clonotype was observed many times. V is TRBV2 and J is TRBJ1-5; D not resolved. Germline CDR1 and CDR2: SNHLY and FYNNEI. The CDR3 sequence is 15 residues long. V dropped 4 bases and J dropped 0 bases, with 10 bases sitting between them. CDR3 amino acids: CASSVGLDSNQPQHF. The DNA of the CDR3 is TGTGCCAGCAGTGTCGGACTGGATAGCAATCAGCCCCAGCATTTT.

This clonotype was observed at least ten times. The CDR3 DNA reads as TGTGCCAGCAGCCCCCGGGAAGGGCAGGCGGTTTCACCCCTCCACTTT. Translated: CASSPREGQAVSPLHF. This chain links TRBV7-9 with TRBJ1-6; unclear D gene. V lost 5 bases and J lost 9, with 20 bases in between. Germline V gives CDR1 SEHNR, CDR2 FQNEAQ (reference sequence). This CDR3 has 16 residues.

This sequence joins TRBV6-1 and TRBJ2-1; D not certain. The CDR3 is made up of 13 amino acids. The germline V gene has CDR1 MNHNS and CDR2 SASEGT. V lost 10 bases, J lost 10 bases, and 20 bases lay in between. In nucleotides, the CDR3 is TGTGCCATCCAAAGGGCGCCCCTTATCGAGCAGTTCTTC. Its protein is CAIQRAPLIEQFF.

By its share, this clonotype is medium-sized. The V and J genes are TRBV10-3 and TRBJ2-1; TRBD2 agrees at 7 bases. Unmatched junction bases numbered 5, after V lost 2 bases and J lost 10 bases. CDR3 length: 13 residues. Germline values: CDR1 ENHRY, CDR2 SYGVKD. CDR3 sequence reads: CAISEASGYEQFF. CDR3 DNA sequence: TGTGCCATCAGTGAGGCTAGCGGATACGAGCAGTTCTTC.

This clonotype was counted many times. The V gene is TRBV18, the J gene TRBJ2-1, with D unclear. Germline V lookup: CDR1 KGHSH, CDR2 LQKENI. The V gene lost 6 bases and the J gene lost 8 bases, with 23 bases spanning the gap. This CDR3 has 16 residues. The CDR3 sequence: CASSPNPGQLRHEQFF. Here the CDR3 DNA reads TGTGCCAGCTCTCCAAACCCGGGCCAGCTACGTCATGAGCAGTTCTTC.

This clonotype came up once. The chain recombines TRBV28 with TRBJ2-1; D gene unclear. The V and J ends lost 3 bases and 0 bases respectively, with 21 bases between them. CDR1 MDHEN and CDR2 SYDVKM come from the germline V gene. The CDR3 has 19 amino acids. The CDR3 here is CASSFTRFNVRSSYNEQFF. The CDR3 region has the DNA TGTGCCAGCAGTTTCACCCGGTTTAATGTTAGGAGCTCCTACAATGAGCAGTTCTTC. Filled out from reference TRBV28 and TRBJ2-1, the complete variable domain reads DVKVTQSSRYLVKRTGEKVFLECVQDMDHENMFWYRQDPGLGLRLIYFSYDVKMKEKGDIPEGYSVSREKKERFSLILESASTNQTSMYLCASSFTRFNVRSSYNEQFFGPGTRLTVL.

Remarks on this clonotype: Possible read error: a much larger clone is one base away. The rearrangement links TRBV12-3 or TRBV12-4 to TRBJ2-5, with D tentatively TRBD2 (5 bases). The CDR3 is made up of 14 amino acids. CDR3 DNA: TGTGCCAGCAGTTTATCGGACTTCCAAGAGAACCAGTACTTC. Amino acids: CASSLSDFQENQYF.

The chain couples TRBV19 to TRBJ2-1, with TRBD2 as a possible D gene (6 bases). Germline CDR1 is LNHDA and CDR2 is SQIVND (reference sequence). The CDR3 is made up of 18 amino acids. V lost 3 bases and J 0 bases, leaving 18 bases between the germline ends. The CDR3 sequence: CASSIPSSRLGSYNEQFF. The CDR3 DNA reads TGTGCCAGTAGTATTCCGTCGTCTCGACTAGGCTCCTACAATGAGCAGTTCTTC.

On this clonotype: This clone may be a read error of a much larger clone one base away. The chain is built from TRBV25-1 and TRBJ2-2; tentative D call: TRBD1 (5 bases). The CDR3 spans 14 residues. Germline CDR1 and CDR2: MGHDK and SYGVNS. CDR3: CAISNDRNTGELFF. The CDR3 DNA follows: TGTGCCATCAGTAACGACAGGAACACCGGGGAGCTGTTTTTT.

CDR3 protein: CSVSREGTAHGYTF. As DNA, the CDR3 is TGCAGCGTTTCCAGGGAGGGTACGGCCCACGGCTACACCTTC. J is TRBJ1-2 and V is TRBV29-1, with D possibly matching TRBD1 (5 bases). Per germline, CDR1 SQVTM and CDR2 ANQGSEA. The CDR3 has 14 residues. The V end was cut by 5 bases, the J end by 8 bases, with 21 bases between. The full variable domain, with the rest looked up from reference TRBV29-1 and TRBJ1-2, is SAVISQKPSRDICQRGTSLTIQCQVDSQVTMMFWYRQQPGQSLTLIATANQGSEATYESGFVIDKFPISRPNLTFSTLTVSNMSPEDSSIYLCSVSREGTAHGYTFGSGTRLTVV.

This clonotype was counted at least ten times. V usage is TRBV18 and J usage is TRBJ1-2; TRBD1 matches at 8 bases. The CDR3 contains 13 residues. Per the germline V gene, CDR1 is KGHSH and CDR2 is LQKENI. Trimming removed 3 bases from V and 8 bases from J; junction bases left unmatched: 5. CDR3 sequence reads: CASSPGRGQGYTF. The CDR3 DNA is TGTGCCAGCTCACCGGGCAGGGGGCAAGGCTACACCTTC.